This TCR beta chain derives from a study of OX40 agonist ivuxolimab in advanced cancers. Turning to the study itself: Dose-escalation patients were diagnosed with hepatocellular carcinoma, melanoma, renal cell cancer or head and neck cancer. Study-level points and caveats: Clonal expansion in partial responders at 0.1-3.0 mg/kg ranked among the lowest. Compared with CD4+, CD8+ T cells on average had more expanded clones.

CDR3 length: 13 residues. Germline V gene lookup returns CDR1 SNHLY and CDR2 FYNNEI. Unmatched junction bases numbered 4, after V lost 6 bases and J lost 5 bases. A note on this clone: Its antigen is as yet unknown.

This table comes from immunoSEQ multiplex PCR, and its TCRdb copy is limited to in-frame clones, with some not included. The table includes tens of thousands of clones, around four fifths detected once. Cycle 7 day 1, cycle 4 day 1, and baseline were the timepoints at which blood was sampled. This receptor was taken from an adult with an advanced solid tumor such as melanoma, head and neck, liver or kidney cancer. The starting material was CD4+ or CD8+ T cells sorted from blood, obtained in a trial of the OX40 agonist ivuxolimab. V usage is TRBV2 and J usage is TRBJ2-1; 7 bases line up with TRBD1. The CDR3 nucleotides are TGTGCCAGCAGGGGGACAGCAGACAATGAGCAGTTCTTC. This gives the protein CASRGTADNEQFF.